This entry lists 10 T cell receptor beta chains sequenced from one sample in a study of read filtering for tumor transcriptome and immune sequencing. This library used roughly 0.4 ug RNA and molecular barcoded adaptors spanning alpha/delta and beta/gamma chains. TCRdb processed the reads anew with MiXCR; each CDR3 protein has one entry. This sample has tens of thousands of distinct CDR3 sequences, with under 20% found just once. Sequenced input: a population of CD138-negative cells sorted from bone marrow. The receptors here all came from a donor at least 40 years old with multiple myeloma.

This clonotype showed up many times. The chain carries TRBV29-1 and TRBJ1-4; possibly TRBD1 for D (6 bases). The germline gives CDR1 SQVTM, CDR2 ANQGSEA. The CDR3 covers 16 residues. V lost 1 base and J 4 bases, leaving 16 bases between the germline ends. CDR3 region: CSVEGGGGEINEKLFF. Here the CDR3 DNA reads TGCAGCGTTGAAGGTGGGGGCGGGGAGATTAATGAAAAACTGTTTTTT.

There are many counts of this clonotype. The rearrangement joins TRBV6-6 to TRBJ2-7, with D hard to call. Trimming shortened V by 8 bases and J by 3 bases, and 23 bases separated the two germline ends. The CDR3 contains 16 residues. CDR1 and CDR2 from the germline V gene are MNHNY and SVGAGI (reference sequence). CDR3 bases: TGTGCCAGCGGCCCCGGTTTAAAGGCTGCTTACTACGAGCAGTACTTC. The encoded protein is CASGPGLKAAYYEQYF.

The genes are TRBV19 and TRBJ2-1; the D gene is possibly TRBD1 (6 bases). Trimming removed 1 base from V and 12 bases from J, with 10 bases in between. Germline CDR1 and CDR2: LNHDA and SQIVND (reference sequence). There are 12 residues in the CDR3. The CDR3, as DNA: TGTGCCAGTAGTATAGGGGGGCACAGGCAGTTCTTC. Its translation is CASSIGGHRQFF.

This clonotype has a handful of counts. The chain links TRBV7-8 to TRBJ2-5; D uncertain. The germline V gene has CDR1 SGHVS and CDR2 FQNEAQ. This CDR3 comprises 9 residues. V was pared by 5 bases and J by 5 bases, with 0 bases between. CDR3 amino acids: CASSETQYF. CDR3 nucleotides: TGTGCCAGCAGCGAGACCCAGTACTTC.

This clonotype was observed a single time. A junction end diverges from the germline sequence, so it may reflect a read error. The chain recombines TRBV20-1 with TRBJ2-1, with D perhaps TRBD1 (5 bases). The CDR3 has 12 residues. Germline V lookup: CDR1 DFQATT, CDR2 SNEGSKA (reference sequence). The CDR3, as DNA: TGCAGTGCTTTATTAGCAAGGGGTGAGCAGCTCTTC. Translating it yields CSALLARGEQLF.

A note on this clonotype: A much larger clone differs by one base, so this may be a read error. CDR3 DNA: TGTGCCAGCGGTTTAATTGGACCGCAGCCCCAGCATTTT. Translated: CASGLIGPQPQHF. This chain links TRBV27 with TRBJ1-5, with D unclear. This CDR3 region has 13 residues. Germline CDR1 MNHEY, CDR2 SMNVEV (reference sequence).

The V and J genes are TRBV19 and TRBJ1-5; 11 nucleotides line up with TRBD1. V trimming: 5 bases; J trimming: 3 bases; junction bases outside the gene matches: 9. CDR3 size: 17 residues. Germline loops: CDR1 LNHDA, CDR2 SQIVND (reference sequence). Here the CDR3 DNA reads TGTGCCAGTAGTCCCTCGGACAGGGGGCGTTTCAATCAGCCCCAGCATTTT. It codes for CASSPSDRGRFNQPQHF.

This clonotype was detected many times. The chain joins TRBV5-1 to TRBJ1-4; 10 bases map to TRBD1. The CDR3 totals 15 residues. CDR1 SGHRS and CDR2 YFSETQ come from the germline V gene. V was pared by 0 bases and J by 6 bases, with 2 bases of the junction left unmatched. CDR3 DNA sequence: TGCGCCAGCAGCTTGGCCGGGACAGGGGATGAAAAACTGTTTTTT. This translates into CASSLAGTGDEKLFF. The variable domain in full, completed from reference TRBV5-1 and TRBJ1-4, reads KAGVTQTPRYLIKTRGQQVTLSCSPISGHRSVSWYQQTPGQGLQFLFEYFSETQRNKGNFPGRFSGRQFSNSRSEMNVSTLELGDSALYLCASSLAGTGDEKLFFGSGTQLSVL.

This clonotype was found a few times. This chain links TRBV29-1 with TRBJ2-3, with TRBD1 as a possible D gene (6 bases). Trimming removed 6 bases from V and 9 bases from J, with 13 bases in between. The CDR3 contains 11 residues. Germline V gene sequence: CDR1 SQVTM, CDR2 ANQGSEA. CDR3 loop: CSVARGETQYF. The CDR3 DNA follows: TGCAGCGTCGCCAGGGGCGAAACGCAGTATTTT.

This sequence joins TRBV5-1 and TRBJ2-7; D may correspond to TRBD1 or TRBD2 (5 bases each). Trimming took off 4 bases at V and 9 bases at J, with 23 bases between the two ends. Germline loops: CDR1 SGHRS, CDR2 YFSETQ. The CDR3 has 15 residues. This chain's CDR3 is CASSGERGAFLGQYF. CDR3 bases: TGCGCCAGCAGCGGGGAGCGTGGGGCGTTTTTAGGGCAGTACTTC.